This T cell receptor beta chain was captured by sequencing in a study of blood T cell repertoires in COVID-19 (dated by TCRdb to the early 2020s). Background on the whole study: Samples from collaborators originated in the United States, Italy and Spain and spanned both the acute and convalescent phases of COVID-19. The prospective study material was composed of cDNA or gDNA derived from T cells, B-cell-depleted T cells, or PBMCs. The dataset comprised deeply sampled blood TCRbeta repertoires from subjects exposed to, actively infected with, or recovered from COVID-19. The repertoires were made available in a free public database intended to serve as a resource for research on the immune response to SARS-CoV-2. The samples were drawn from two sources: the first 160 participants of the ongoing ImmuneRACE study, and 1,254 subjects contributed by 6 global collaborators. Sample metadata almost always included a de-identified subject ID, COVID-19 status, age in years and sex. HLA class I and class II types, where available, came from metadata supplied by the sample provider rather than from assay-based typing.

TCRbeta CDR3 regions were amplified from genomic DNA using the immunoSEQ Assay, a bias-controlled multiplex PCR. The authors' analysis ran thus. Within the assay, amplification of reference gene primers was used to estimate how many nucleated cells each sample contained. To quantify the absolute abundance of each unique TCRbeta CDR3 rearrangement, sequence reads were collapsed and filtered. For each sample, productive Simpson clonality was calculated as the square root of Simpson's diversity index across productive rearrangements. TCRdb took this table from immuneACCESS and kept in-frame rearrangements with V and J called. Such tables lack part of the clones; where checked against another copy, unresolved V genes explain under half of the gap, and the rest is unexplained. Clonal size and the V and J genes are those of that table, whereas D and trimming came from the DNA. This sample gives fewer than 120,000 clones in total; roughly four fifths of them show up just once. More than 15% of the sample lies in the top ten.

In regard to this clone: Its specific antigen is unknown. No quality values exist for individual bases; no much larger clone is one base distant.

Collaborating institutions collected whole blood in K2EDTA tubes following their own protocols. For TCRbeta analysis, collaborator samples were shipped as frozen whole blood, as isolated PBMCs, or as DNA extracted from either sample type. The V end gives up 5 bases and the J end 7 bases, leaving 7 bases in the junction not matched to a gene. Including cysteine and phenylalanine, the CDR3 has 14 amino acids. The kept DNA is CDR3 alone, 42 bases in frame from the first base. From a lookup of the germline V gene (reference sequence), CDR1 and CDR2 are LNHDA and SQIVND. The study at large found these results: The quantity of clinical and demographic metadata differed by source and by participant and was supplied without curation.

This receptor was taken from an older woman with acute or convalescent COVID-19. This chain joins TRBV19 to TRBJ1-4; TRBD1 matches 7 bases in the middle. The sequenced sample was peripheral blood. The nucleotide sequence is TGTGCCAGTAGTGCACGACAGGGAGGTGAAAAACTGTTTTTT. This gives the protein CASSARQGGEKLFF.